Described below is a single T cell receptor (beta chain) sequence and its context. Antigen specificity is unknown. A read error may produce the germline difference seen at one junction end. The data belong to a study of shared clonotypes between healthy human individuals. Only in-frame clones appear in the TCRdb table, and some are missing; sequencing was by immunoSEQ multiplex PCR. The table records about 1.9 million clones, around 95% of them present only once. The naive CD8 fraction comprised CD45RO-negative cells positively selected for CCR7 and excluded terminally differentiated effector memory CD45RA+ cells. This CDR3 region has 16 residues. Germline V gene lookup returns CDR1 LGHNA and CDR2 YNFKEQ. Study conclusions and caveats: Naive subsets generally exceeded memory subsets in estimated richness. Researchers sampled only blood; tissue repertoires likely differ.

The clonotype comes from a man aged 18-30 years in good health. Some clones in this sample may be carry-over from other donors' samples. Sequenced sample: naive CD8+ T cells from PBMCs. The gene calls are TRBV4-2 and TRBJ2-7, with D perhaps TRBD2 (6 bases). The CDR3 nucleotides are TGTGCCAGCAGCCAAGATTTGGCTAGCGCGCTACCCCGTGATCTCTTC. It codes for CASSQDLASALPRDLF.